The rows below give T cell receptor beta chains drawn from one sample of a study of blood T cell repertoires in COVID-19. Assay used: immunoSEQ multiplex PCR; TCRdb lists only in-frame clones, some missing. The data hold about 99,000 clones, with roughly 91% observed a single time. The sequencing input was peripheral blood. Receptor source: a human donor in a cohort sampled during active COVID-19. The CDR3 runs from the conserved cysteine through the conserved F or W. Fields, in order: D gene, V gene, clone size, J gene, CDR3 protein, CDR3 DNA. D genes are given only for firm matches. Expanded clones are given a class, and other clones once, few, many or no size at all.

TRBD2	TRBV27	NA	TRBJ2-1	CTCSGSSYNEQFF	TGTACGTGTAGCGGGAGCTCCTACAATGAGCAGTTCTTC
NA	TRBV27	few	TRBJ1-5	CASSPTGTPGRGQPQHF	TGTGCCAGCAGCCCCACCGGGACACCAGGGAGAGGGCAGCCCCAGCATTTT
TRBD1	TRBV2	NA	TRBJ1-5	CASSEGRGLQPQHF	TGTGCCAGCAGTGAGGGCAGGGGGCTTCAGCCCCAGCATTTT
TRBD2	TRBV14	NA	TRBJ2-5	CASSPPHLAGVWETQYF	TGTGCCAGCAGCCCCCCGCACCTAGCGGGAGTGTGGGAGACCCAGTACTTC
TRBD1	TRBV24-1	NA	TRBJ1-2	CATSGDSWGYTF	TGTGCCACCAGTGGGGACAGTTGGGGCTACACCTTC
TRBD2	TRBV27	NA	TRBJ2-5	CASSSWTSGGKTQYF	TGTGCCAGCAGTTCGTGGACTAGCGGGGGTAAGACCCAGTACTTC
NA	TRBV9	NA	TRBJ2-5	CASSVSREETQYF	TGTGCCAGCAGCGTATCACGGGAGGAGACCCAGTACTTC
TRBD1	TRBV5-4	NA	TRBJ2-7	CASSHSLDRATYEQYF	TGTGCCAGCAGCCATTCCCTGGACAGGGCCACCTACGAGCAGTACTTC
TRBD2	TRBV19	NA	TRBJ2-2	CASRGLAPGELFF	TGTGCCAGTAGAGGACTAGCGCCTGGGGAGCTGTTTTTT
NA	TRBV14	once	TRBJ1-4	CASSQISGHTATNEKLFF	TGTGCCAGCAGCCAAATTTCGGGACATACAGCAACTAATGAAAAACTGTTTTTT
NA	TRBV9	NA	TRBJ2-1	CASSPQDSLNNEQFF	TGTGCCAGCAGCCCTCAGGACAGTCTAAACAATGAGCAGTTCTTC
TRBD1	TRBV7-3	NA	TRBJ2-2	CASSYRGTGELFF	TGTGCCAGCAGTTACAGGGGCACCGGGGAGCTGTTTTTT
NA	TRBV14	NA	TRBJ2-1	CASSRTRNEQFF	TGTGCCAGCAGCCGTACTCGGAATGAGCAGTTCTTC
TRBD2	TRBV19	NA	TRBJ2-3	CASSPGTTRDTQYF	TGTGCCAGTAGTCCCGGGACTACTCGAGATACGCAGTATTTT
NA	TRBV4-3	few	TRBJ1-3	CASSQGALPGNSGNTIYF	TGCGCCAGCAGCCAAGGAGCTCTCCCGGGGAACTCTGGAAACACCATATATTTT
NA	TRBV7-2	NA	TRBJ2-5	CASSSPGYETQYF	TGTGCCAGCAGCTCACCAGGGTACGAGACCCAGTACTTC
NA	TRBV9	NA	TRBJ2-1	CASAGGGQNEQFF	TGTGCCAGTGCTGGGGGGGGCCAGAATGAGCAGTTCTTC
NA	TRBV7-2	NA	TRBJ2-7	CASSLLLEQYF	TGTGCCAGCAGCCTCCTCCTCGAGCAGTACTTC